Sequencing of this T cell receptor (beta chain) was carried out in a study of cytomegalovirus exposure and HLA in healthy donors. The study ran its PCR with 60 Vbeta and 13 Jbeta primers. Here immunoSEQ multiplex PCR was the method, and the copy in TCRdb shows in-frame clones only, minus some. This table holds roughly 140,000 clones, nearly 85% found once. As to this clone: The target antigen is unknown.

The study's findings and limits: Cytomegalovirus-associated status was assigned to 150 or so TCR beta chains. CMV serostatus was the only recorded immune exposure for donors. Analyses of presence and absence presupposed an approximately uniform sequencing depth across donors.

The germline CDR1 and CDR2 sequences are MNHNS and SASEGT. J gave up 5 bases and V 7 bases, and 2 bases lay outside the gene matches. The CDR3 is 14 amino acids. The V gene is TRBV6-1, the J gene TRBJ1-6, with TRBD1 identical over 10 bases. The receptor comes from a male donor in good health and CMV-seronegative. The sample consisted of PBMCs. DNA of the CDR3: TGTGCCAGCACCGGGACAGGGGATAATTCACCCCTCCACTTT. Amino acid sequence: CASTGTGDNSPLHF.